The 31 T cell receptor beta chains reported below all come from one sample, sequenced in a study of blood T cell repertoires in COVID-19. Some clones are missing from TCRdb's copy, which holds only in-frame ones; the method was immunoSEQ multiplex PCR. The repertoire includes roughly 200,000 clones, around 76% of them detected once, and about 9% sits in the top ten. Input material: peripheral blood. These TCRs come from a woman aged 45-65 years with active or convalescent COVID-19.

This clone was recorded a few times. The chain joins TRBV5-5 to TRBJ2-2; D perhaps matches TRBD2 (6 bases). The CDR3 is made up of 16 amino acids. Trimming removed 1 base at V and 0 bases at J, with 10 bases between. Germline CDR1 is SGHKS and CDR2 is YYEKEE (reference sequence). CDR3 sequence reads: CASSLIGGANTGELFF. The CDR3 bases are TGTGCCAGCAGCTTGATCGGGGGAGCGAACACCGGGGAGCTGTTTTTT.

The CDR3 spells CASSRGTANYGYTF. In nucleotides, the CDR3 is TGTGCCAGCAGCAGGGGGACGGCGAATTATGGCTACACCTTC. The genes are TRBV6-2 or TRBV6-3 and TRBJ1-2; 7 nucleotides agree with TRBD1. Germline CDR1 MNHEY, CDR2 SVGEGT. This CDR3 contains 14 residues. Trimming cost V 6 bases and J 5 bases; bases outside gene matches: 9.

The chain links TRBV4-2 to TRBJ1-6, with 9 bases fitting TRBD1. Per germline, CDR1 LGHNA and CDR2 YNFKEQ. V trimming: 0 bases; J trimming: 7 bases; junction bases outside the gene matches: 4. CDR3 length equals 16 residues. CDR3 sequence: CASSQDYDRGNSPLHF. The DNA of the CDR3 is TGTGCCAGCAGCCAAGATTACGACAGGGGGAATTCACCCCTCCACTTT.

V gene TRBV12-3 or TRBV12-4 combines with J gene TRBJ1-2; D not certain. CDR3 length: 13 amino acids. With 0 bases removed from V and 6 bases from J, the gap between germline ends came to 8 bases. In DNA form, the CDR3 reads TGTGCCAGCAGTTTAGCTGGGCCCGATGGCTACACCTTC. Translated: CASSLAGPDGYTF.

The CDR3 region has the DNA TGTGCCAGTAGTATAGAGAAGGGGCGATCACCCCTCCACTTT. Translated: CASSIEKGRSPLHF. The chain employs TRBV19 and TRBJ1-6, with D perhaps TRBD1 (5 bases). The V and J ends lost 0 bases and 10 bases respectively, with 10 bases between them. Germline values: CDR1 LNHDA, CDR2 SQIVND (reference sequence). This CDR3 region has 14 residues.

This chain joins TRBV11-3 and TRBJ2-5; TRBD1 agrees at 8 bases. The CDR3 consists of 14 residues. Germline trimming cut 4 bases from V and 4 bases from J; bases unmatched to any gene: 5. CDR1 SGHNT and CDR2 YENEEA come from the germline V gene. CDR3 amino acids: CASSSQTGAETQYF. CDR3 bases: TGTGCCAGCAGCTCTCAGACAGGGGCAGAGACCCAGTACTTC.

The count of this clone is one. The V and J genes are TRBV28 and TRBJ2-1; the match to TRBD2 covers 8 bases. V lost 4 bases, J lost 0 bases, and 5 bases stayed unmatched. Germline V gene sequence: CDR1 MDHEN, CDR2 SYDVKM. The CDR3 covers 16 residues. The CDR3 nucleotides are TGTGCCAGCAGTTCCCCCAGCGGGAGCTCCTACAATGAGCAGTTCTTC. Protein product: CASSSPSGSSYNEQFF.

The chain joins TRBV7-2 to TRBJ2-1, with 8 bases identical to TRBD2. Germline lookup yields CDR1 SGHTA and CDR2 FQGNSA. The CDR3 contains 15 residues. After removal of 3 bases from V and 6 bases from J, the junction contained 7 bases not matched to a gene. Written as DNA, the CDR3 is TGTGCCAGCAGCTTCGCGGGAGGAGCCCTCAATGAGCAGTTCTTC. Protein: CASSFAGGALNEQFF. Combining the CDR3 with reference TRBV7-2 and TRBJ2-1 gives the whole variable domain GAGVSQSPSNKVTEKGKDVELRCDPISGHTALYWYRQSLGQGLEFLIYFQGNSAPDKSGLPSDRFSAERTGGSVSTLTIQRTQQEDSAVYLCASSFAGGALNEQFFGPGTRLTVL.

The CDR3 loop is CASSWGTGKSGTEAFF. In DNA, the CDR3 is TGTGCCAGCAGTTGGGGGACAGGGAAATCAGGCACTGAAGCTTTCTTT. This rearrangement joins TRBV6-5 to TRBJ1-1; TRBD1 matches at 9 bases. CDR3 length: 16 amino acids. Germline values: CDR1 MNHEY, CDR2 SVGAGI. V shed 4 bases, J shed 4 bases, and the junction held 10 bases outside the gene matches.

The chain joins TRBV11-2 to TRBJ2-1; 9 bases map to TRBD1. J gave up 6 bases and V 0 bases, and 12 bases lay outside the gene matches. CDR1 and CDR2 from the germline V gene are SGHAT and FQNNGV. The CDR3 has 18 residues. CDR3 loop: CASSLDGPLGDRANEQFF. CDR3 bases: TGTGCCAGCAGCTTAGATGGTCCCTTGGGGGACAGGGCCAATGAGCAGTTCTTC.

The gene calls are TRBV6-2 or TRBV6-3 and TRBJ2-7; TRBD1 agrees at 8 bases. The V gene end was trimmed by 5 bases and the J gene end by 4 bases; junction bases not matched to a gene: 10. The CDR3 is 15 residues long. Looked up from germline, CDR1 is MNHEY and CDR2 is SVGEGT. Here the CDR3 DNA reads TGTGCCAGCAGTGACACAGGGGGAACCGCATACGAGCAGTACTTC. Encoded protein: CASSDTGGTAYEQYF.

The chain carries TRBV3-1 (or the pseudogene TRBV3-2) and TRBJ2-7; D possibly corresponds to TRBD2 (6 bases). The CDR3 runs 14 residues. Between the trimmed V and J ends, which lost 0 bases and 5 bases, there was a span of 11 bases. Germline V CDR1 and CDR2: LGHDT, YNNKEL (reference sequence). In DNA form, the CDR3 reads TGTGCCAGCAGCCAAGATTCGCGGGGACACGAGCAGTACTTC. This sequence encodes CASSQDSRGHEQYF.

CDR3 in DNA: TGCGCCAGCAGCTTGCCTCAGGGGGCCGGCACTGAAGCTTTCTTT. Protein: CASSLPQGAGTEAFF. The chain uses TRBV5-1 and TRBJ1-1; 8 positions match TRBD1. The germline V gene has CDR1 SGHRS and CDR2 YFSETQ. CDR3 length: 15 residues. The trim removed 1 base at V and 4 bases at J, leaving 6 bases unmatched.

This clone was seen more than once but under ten times. The rearrangement uses TRBV7-3 and TRBJ2-7; D possibly corresponds to TRBD2 (6 bases). V was clipped by 5 bases and J by 3 bases, with 17 bases between them. This CDR3 has 15 amino acids. The germline V gene has CDR1 SGHTA and CDR2 FQGTGA. CDR3: CASSPESGSGYEQYF. Written as DNA, the CDR3 is TGTGCCAGCAGCCCAGAGTCGGGTAGCGGCTACGAGCAGTACTTC. The whole variable domain, remainder taken from reference TRBV7-3 and TRBJ2-7, is GAGVSQTPSNKVTEKGKYVELRCDPISGHTALYWYRQSLGQGPEFLIYFQGTGAADDSGLPNDRFFAVRPEGSVSTLKIQRTERGDSAVYLCASSPESGSGYEQYFGPGTRLTVT.

Ten or more counts support this clone. J is TRBJ2-2 and V is TRBV29-1; D is unclear. Trimming removed 7 bases at V and 3 bases at J, with 12 bases between. The CDR3 is made up of 13 amino acids. Looked up from germline, CDR1 is SQVTM and CDR2 is ANQGSEA. CDR3 in amino acids: CSGKRLDTGELFF. For the CDR3, the DNA is TGCAGCGGGAAGAGGCTCGACACCGGGGAGCTGTTTTTT.

The chain's CDR3 is CASSPSEANTEAFF. The DNA of the CDR3 is TGTGCCAGCTCACCCTCGGAGGCCAACACTGAAGCTTTCTTT. The chain uses TRBV18 and TRBJ1-1, with D unclear. This CDR3 is built from 14 residues. Germline V gene lookup returns CDR1 KGHSH and CDR2 LQKENI. Trimming removed 3 bases from V and 2 bases from J, with 10 bases in between.

The chain has TRBV29-1 and TRBJ1-1; D unresolved. Germline V gene lookup returns CDR1 SQVTM and CDR2 ANQGSEA. Trimming cost V 5 bases and J 6 bases, with 16 bases left between them. The CDR3 loop spans 13 amino acids. CDR3 DNA: TGCAGCGTTTCCCCTCTTCGGGTCGCTGAAGCTTTCTTT. Translated, it gives CSVSPLRVAEAFF.

The table lists this clone with a few counts. The genes are TRBV7-2 and TRBJ1-1; no reliable D call. V lost 2 bases to trimming and J lost 1 base, with 8 bases between them. The CDR3 spans 14 residues. Germline V gene data show CDR1 as SGHTA and CDR2 as FQGNSA. The DNA of the CDR3 is TGTGCCAGCAGCTTACAGGCCCAGAACACTGAAGCTTTCTTT. Encoded protein: CASSLQAQNTEAFF.

The chain joins TRBV6-2 or TRBV6-3 to TRBJ1-2, with TRBD1 as a possible D gene (6 bases). The germline CDR1 and CDR2 sequences are MNHEY and SVGEGT. CDR3 size: 15 residues. V was cut by 5 bases and J by 5 bases, with 18 bases left in between. CDR3 sequence: CASSAAGAGWYGYTF. The CDR3 DNA is TGTGCCAGCAGTGCCGCGGGGGCCGGCTGGTATGGCTACACCTTC.

J is TRBJ1-1 and V is TRBV28, with D unclear. V was cut by 1 base and J by 2 bases, with 11 bases left in between. Germline V CDR1 and CDR2: MDHEN, SYDVKM. The CDR3 is 15 residues long. CDR3: CASSLLISGNTEAFF. For the CDR3, the DNA is TGTGCCAGCAGTTTATTAATTAGCGGAAACACTGAAGCTTTCTTT.

The gene calls are TRBV19 and TRBJ1-4; TRBD1 is a possible D gene (6 bases). The CDR3 has 14 residues. V lost 5 bases, J lost 4 bases, and 11 bases lay in between. Germline V CDR1 and CDR2: LNHDA, SQIVND (reference sequence). The CDR3 here is CASSYGQFNEKLFF. CDR3 coding DNA: TGTGCCAGTAGTTACGGACAGTTTAATGAAAAACTGTTTTTT.

This clone turned up a few times. The rearrangement links TRBV14 to TRBJ1-6; the match to TRBD1 covers 7 bases. This CDR3 comprises 13 residues. Trimming took 9 bases from V and 4 from J; bases not matched to a gene: 3. Germline CDR1 is SGHDN and CDR2 is FVKESK. CDR3 in DNA: TGTGCCAGTTCGGGACAGTATAATTCACCCCTCCACTTT. Translating gives CASSGQYNSPLHF.

The CDR3 is CASSPGTLNTGELFF. For the CDR3, the DNA is TGTGCCAGCAGCCCCGGGACTTTGAACACCGGGGAGCTGTTTTTT. The chain couples TRBV5-4 to TRBJ2-2; possibly TRBD2 for D (6 bases). The ends were cut back, 4 bases at V and 1 base at J, with 11 bases in the middle. There are 15 residues in the CDR3. Looked up from germline, CDR1 is SGHNT and CDR2 is YYREEE (reference sequence).

The rearrangement uses TRBV15 and TRBJ1-1; D may be TRBD1 (5 bases). V lost 3 bases and J lost 7, with 15 bases in between. The CDR3 is 14 residues long. Germline V gene data show CDR1 as LNHNV and CDR2 as YYDKDF (reference sequence). Written as DNA, the CDR3 is TGTGCCACCAGCAGTCCACGGGGGAGTTTTGAAGCTTTCTTT. Encoded protein: CATSSPRGSFEAFF. The full variable domain, its missing parts supplied by reference TRBV15 and TRBJ1-1, is DAMVIQNPRYQVTQFGKPVTLSCSQTLNHNVMYWYQQKSSQAPKLLFHYYDKDFNNEADTPDNFQSRRPNTSFCFLDIRSPGLGDTAMYLCATSSPRGSFEAFFGQGTRLTVV.

The gene calls are TRBV29-1 and TRBJ1-1; possible D gene TRBD1, 5 bases. The CDR3 length is 13 residues. Germline CDR1 and CDR2: SQVTM and ANQGSEA. V dropped 8 bases and J dropped 0 bases, with 13 bases sitting between them. CDR3 in amino acids: CSTMTDMNTEAFF. CDR3 DNA: TGCAGCACGATGACAGACATGAACACTGAAGCTTTCTTT.

The chain recombines TRBV29-1 with TRBJ2-5, with 8 bases aligning to TRBD2. Per the germline V gene, CDR1 is SQVTM and CDR2 is ANQGSEA. Trimming cost V 5 bases and J 5 bases; bases outside gene matches: 13. The CDR3 spans 15 residues. The CDR3 DNA reads TGCAGCGTTTGTACTAGCGGAACCCCTTTGGAGACCCAGTACTTC. It codes for CSVCTSGTPLETQYF.

The V gene is TRBV11-3, the J gene TRBJ2-5; TRBD2 matches 12 bases. Germline V gene data show CDR1 as SGHNT and CDR2 as YENEEA. The CDR3 runs 17 residues. The V and J ends lost 4 bases and 1 base, in that order; junction bases with no gene match: 7. CDR3 in DNA: TGTGCCAGCAGCTCTCGGACTAGCGGGGTCCTCCAAGAGACCCAGTACTTC. Translation gives CASSSRTSGVLQETQYF. Full variable domain (outside the CDR3, taken from reference TRBV11-3 and TRBJ2-5): EAGVVQSPRYKIIEKKQPVAFWCNPISGHNTLYWYLQNLGQGPELLIRYENEEAVDDSQLPKDRFSAERLKGVDSTLKIQPAELGDSAVYLCASSSRTSGVLQETQYFGPGTRLLVL.

This clone occurred a few times. The rearrangement links TRBV3-1 (or the pseudogene TRBV3-2) to TRBJ1-2; 7 bases fit TRBD1. The CDR3 contains 13 residues. After removal of 3 bases from V and 8 bases from J, the junction contained 6 bases not matched to a gene. The germline CDR1 and CDR2 sequences are LGHDT and YNNKEL (reference sequence). CDR3 residues: CASSQGQSLGYTF. DNA for the CDR3: TGTGCCAGCAGCCAGGGACAGTCATTGGGCTACACCTTC.

The rearrangement joins TRBV14 to TRBJ1-3; weak D call: TRBD1 (5 bases). This CDR3 contains 16 residues. V lost 5 bases to trimming and J lost 4 bases, with 18 bases between them. From germline, CDR1 is SGHDN and CDR2 FVKESK. The chain's CDR3 is CASSEWTWTRGNTIYF. CDR3 nucleotide sequence: TGTGCCAGCAGCGAGTGGACCTGGACACGCGGAAACACCATATATTTT.

Ten or more counts support this clone. The chain links TRBV7-8 to TRBJ2-7, with D possibly being TRBD1 (6 bases). V dropped 1 base and J dropped 9 bases, with 13 bases sitting between them. The length of the CDR3 is 13 residues. Germline CDR1 and CDR2: SGHVS and FQNEAQ. CDR3 in DNA: TGTGCCAGCAGCTTAGGATTGGGGGCGGCGCAGTACTTC. This sequence encodes CASSLGLGAAQYF.

The sample holds one count of this clone. This sequence joins TRBV7-9 and TRBJ1-1; 11 bases are shared with TRBD1. Unmatched junction bases numbered 9, after V lost 5 bases and J lost 1 base. The CDR3 loop spans 17 amino acids. The V gene's germline CDR1 is SEHNR and CDR2 FQNEAQ (reference sequence). CDR3 protein: CASSPIGTGGENTEAFF. CDR3 DNA sequence: TGTGCCAGCAGCCCGATAGGGACAGGGGGGGAGAACACTGAAGCTTTCTTT.